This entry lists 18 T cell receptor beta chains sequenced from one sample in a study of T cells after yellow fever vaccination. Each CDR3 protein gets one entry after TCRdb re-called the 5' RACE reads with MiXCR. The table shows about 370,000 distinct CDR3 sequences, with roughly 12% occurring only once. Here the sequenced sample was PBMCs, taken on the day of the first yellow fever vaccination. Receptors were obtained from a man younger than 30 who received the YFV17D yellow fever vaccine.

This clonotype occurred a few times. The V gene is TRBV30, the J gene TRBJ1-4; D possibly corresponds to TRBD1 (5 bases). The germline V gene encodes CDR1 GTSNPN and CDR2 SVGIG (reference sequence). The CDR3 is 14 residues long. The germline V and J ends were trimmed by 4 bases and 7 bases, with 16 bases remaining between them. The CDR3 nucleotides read TGTGCCTGGACCCGCAGGGCTACGGGTGAAAAACTGTTTTTT. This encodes CAWTRRATGEKLFF.

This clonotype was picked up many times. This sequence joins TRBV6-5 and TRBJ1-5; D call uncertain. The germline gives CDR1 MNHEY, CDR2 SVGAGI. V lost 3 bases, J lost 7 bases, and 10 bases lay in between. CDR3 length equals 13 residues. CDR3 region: CASSYMRNQPQHF. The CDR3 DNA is TGTGCCAGCAGTTATATGAGGAACCAGCCCCAGCATTTT.

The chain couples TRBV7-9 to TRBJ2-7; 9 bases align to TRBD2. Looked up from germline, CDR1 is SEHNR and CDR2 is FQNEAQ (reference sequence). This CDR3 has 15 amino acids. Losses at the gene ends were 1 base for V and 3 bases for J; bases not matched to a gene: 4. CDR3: CASSLVAGGRYEQYF. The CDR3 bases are TGTGCCAGCAGCTTAGTGGCGGGGGGGCGCTACGAGCAGTACTTC. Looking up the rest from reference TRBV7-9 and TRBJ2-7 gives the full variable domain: DTGVSQNPRHKITKRGQNVTFRCDPISEHNRLYWYRQTLGQGPEFLTYFQNEAQLEKSRLLSDRFSAERPKGSFSTLEIQRTEQGDSAMYLCASSLVAGGRYEQYFGPGTRLTVT.

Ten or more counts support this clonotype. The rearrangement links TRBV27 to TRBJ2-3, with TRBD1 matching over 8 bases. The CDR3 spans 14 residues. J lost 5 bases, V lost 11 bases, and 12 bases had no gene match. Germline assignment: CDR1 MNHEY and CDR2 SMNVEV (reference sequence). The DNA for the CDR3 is TGTGCCTCTTTTCCCGGGACAGGAGTAGATACGCAGTATTTT. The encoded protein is CASFPGTGVDTQYF.

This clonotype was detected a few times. The CDR3 spells CASSVGGRSTNEKLFF. CDR3 nucleotides: TGTGCCAGCAGCGTGGGCGGGAGGTCAACTAATGAAAAACTGTTTTTT. This rearrangement joins TRBV5-5 to TRBJ1-4, with D uncertain. The CDR3 totals 16 residues. V gave up 4 bases and J gave up 0 bases, with 13 bases separating them. The germline CDR1 and CDR2 sequences are SGHKS and YYEKEE (reference sequence).

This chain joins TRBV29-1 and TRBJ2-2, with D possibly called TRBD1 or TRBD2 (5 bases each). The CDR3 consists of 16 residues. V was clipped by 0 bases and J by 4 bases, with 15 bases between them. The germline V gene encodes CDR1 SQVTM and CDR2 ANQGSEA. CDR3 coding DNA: TGCAGCGTTGAAGACCCGGGACGTGGGATCACCGGGGAGCTGTTTTTT. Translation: CSVEDPGRGITGELFF.

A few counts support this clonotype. CDR3 amino acids: CASSGTVSRNTEAFF. The CDR3 DNA follows: TGTGCCTCCTCCGGGACAGTGTCACGGAACACTGAAGCTTTCTTT. The chain recombines TRBV30 with TRBJ1-1; TRBD1 matches 7 bases. The V and J ends lost 7 bases and 1 base, in that order; junction bases with no gene match: 12. Per the germline V gene, CDR1 is GTSNPN and CDR2 is SVGIG (reference sequence). The CDR3 covers 15 residues.

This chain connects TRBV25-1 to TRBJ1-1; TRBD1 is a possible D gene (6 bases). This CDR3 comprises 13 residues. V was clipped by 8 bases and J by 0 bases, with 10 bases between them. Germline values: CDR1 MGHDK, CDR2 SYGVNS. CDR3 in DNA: TGTGCCAGCGCAACAGGGTTGAACACTGAAGCTTTCTTT. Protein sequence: CASATGLNTEAFF.

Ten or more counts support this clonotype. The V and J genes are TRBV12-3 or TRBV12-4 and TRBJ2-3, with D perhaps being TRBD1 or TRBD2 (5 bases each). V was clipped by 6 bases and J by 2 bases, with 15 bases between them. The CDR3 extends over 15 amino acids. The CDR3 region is CASSTHTGTTDTQYF. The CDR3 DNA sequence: TGTGCCAGCAGCACCCATACGGGGACCACAGATACGCAGTATTTT.

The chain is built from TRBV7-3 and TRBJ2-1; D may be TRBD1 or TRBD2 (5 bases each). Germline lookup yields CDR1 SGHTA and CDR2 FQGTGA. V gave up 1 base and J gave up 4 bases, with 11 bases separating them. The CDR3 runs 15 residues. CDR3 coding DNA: TGTGCCAGCAGCTTAAGGGGGTACGGTTACAATGAGCAGTTCTTC. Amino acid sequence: CASSLRGYGYNEQFF.

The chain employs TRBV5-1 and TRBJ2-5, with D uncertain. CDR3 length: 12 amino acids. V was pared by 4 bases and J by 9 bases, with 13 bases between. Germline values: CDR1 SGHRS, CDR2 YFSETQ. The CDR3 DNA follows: TGCGCCAGCAGCCTGACTGAAATGCCCCAGTACTTC. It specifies CASSLTEMPQYF.

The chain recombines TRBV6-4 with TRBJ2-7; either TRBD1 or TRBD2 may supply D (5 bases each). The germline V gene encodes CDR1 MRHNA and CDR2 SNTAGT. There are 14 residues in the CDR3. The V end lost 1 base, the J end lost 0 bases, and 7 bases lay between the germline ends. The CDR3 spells CASSDWDHSYEQYV. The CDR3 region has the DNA TGTGCCAGCAGTGACTGGGACCACTCCTACGAGCAGTACGTC.

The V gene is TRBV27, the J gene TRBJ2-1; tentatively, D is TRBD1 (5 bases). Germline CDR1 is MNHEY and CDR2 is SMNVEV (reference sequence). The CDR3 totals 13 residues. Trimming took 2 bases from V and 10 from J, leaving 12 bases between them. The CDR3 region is CASSLVGSGEQFF. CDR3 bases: TGTGCCAGCAGTTTAGTAGGGTCAGGGGAGCAGTTCTTC.

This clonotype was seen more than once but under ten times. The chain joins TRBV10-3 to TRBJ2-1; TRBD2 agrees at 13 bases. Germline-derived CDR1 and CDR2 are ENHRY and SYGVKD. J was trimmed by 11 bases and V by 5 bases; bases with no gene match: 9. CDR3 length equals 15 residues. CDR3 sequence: CAISNHGTSGEKQFF. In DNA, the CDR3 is TGTGCCATCAGTAACCATGGGACTAGCGGGGAAAAGCAGTTCTTC.

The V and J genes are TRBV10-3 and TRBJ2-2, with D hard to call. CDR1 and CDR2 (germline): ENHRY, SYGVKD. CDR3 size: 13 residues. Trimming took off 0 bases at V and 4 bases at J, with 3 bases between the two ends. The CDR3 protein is CAISESATGELFF. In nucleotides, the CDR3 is TGTGCCATCAGTGAGTCTGCCACCGGGGAGCTGTTTTTT.

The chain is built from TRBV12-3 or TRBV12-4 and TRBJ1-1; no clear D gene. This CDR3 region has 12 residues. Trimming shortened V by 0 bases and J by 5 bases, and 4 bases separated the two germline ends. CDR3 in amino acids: CASSLALTEAFF. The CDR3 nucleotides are TGTGCCAGCAGTTTAGCCCTAACTGAAGCTTTCTTT.

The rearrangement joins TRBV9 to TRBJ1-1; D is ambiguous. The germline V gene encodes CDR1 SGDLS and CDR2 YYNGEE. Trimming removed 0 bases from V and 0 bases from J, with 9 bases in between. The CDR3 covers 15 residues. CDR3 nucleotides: TGTGCCAGCAGCGTAGGAGAACAGATGAACACTGAAGCTTTCTTT. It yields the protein CASSVGEQMNTEAFF.

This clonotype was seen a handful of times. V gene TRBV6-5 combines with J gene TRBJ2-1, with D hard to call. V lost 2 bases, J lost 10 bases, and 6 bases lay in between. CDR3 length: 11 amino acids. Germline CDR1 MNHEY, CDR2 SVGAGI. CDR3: CASSYEVEQFF. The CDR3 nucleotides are TGTGCCAGCAGTTACGAGGTGGAGCAGTTCTTC.